This entry lists 29 T cell receptor beta chains sequenced from one sample in a study of CD8 T cells in ankylosing spondylitis. General observations from the study: What seemed typical of ankylosing spondylitis blood was a TCR beta motif built from 8 or 9 highly homologous variants.

For these receptors, no antigen is known. In TCRdb, the 5' RACE reads were re-called with MiXCR into one record per CDR3 protein. The profile shows 300,000 to 400,000 distinct CDR3 sequences, around 22% of them singletons. Sequencing used blood, either unsorted or a sorted T cell fraction (not recorded which). The receptors here all came from a male donor with ankylosing spondylitis.

The CDR3 DNA reads TGCGCCAGCAGCAAGCCCACTAGCGCGGCTTCCACAGATACGCAGTATTTT. It is translated as CASSKPTSAASTDTQYF. This rearrangement joins TRBV5-1 to TRBJ2-3, with 7 nucleotides matching TRBD2. CDR3 length equals 17 residues. The V gene end was trimmed by 4 bases and the J gene end by 2 bases; junction bases not matched to a gene: 13. CDR1 is SGHRS and CDR2 is YFSETQ in the germline V gene.

The chain employs TRBV29-1 and TRBJ1-1; TRBD1 is a possible D gene (5 bases). The V end was cut by 2 bases, the J end by 6 bases, with 16 bases between. The CDR3 runs 14 residues. The germline V gene has CDR1 SQVTM and CDR2 ANQGSEA. CDR3 protein: CSVEIGYGAAEAFF. The CDR3 DNA sequence: TGCAGCGTTGAAATCGGATACGGGGCGGCTGAAGCTTTCTTT.

The V and J genes are TRBV5-1 and TRBJ2-1; D is possibly TRBD2 (6 bases). Trimming took 0 bases from V and 9 from J, leaving 13 bases between them. The length of the CDR3 is 14 residues. Germline CDR1 reads SGHRS; CDR2 reads YFSETQ. This CDR3 reads CASSLVWRAGEQFF. CDR3 bases: TGCGCCAGCAGCTTGGTCTGGAGGGCGGGTGAGCAGTTCTTC.

This chain connects TRBV2 to TRBJ1-6; D is uncertain. The CDR3 consists of 11 residues. The germline CDR1 and CDR2 sequences are SNHLY and FYNNEI. V lost 0 bases, J lost 12 bases, and 3 bases lay in between. CDR3 loop: CASSEALPLHF. The CDR3 DNA is TGTGCCAGCAGTGAAGCGCTACCCCTCCACTTT.

The rearrangement links TRBV7-9 to TRBJ2-1, with D perhaps matching TRBD2 (5 bases). The CDR3 is made up of 14 amino acids. Trimming left V 2 bases short and J 7 bases short, with 12 bases between. Per germline, CDR1 SEHNR and CDR2 FQNEAQ (reference sequence). The CDR3 loop reads CASSLPGGRNEQFF. For the CDR3, the DNA is TGTGCCAGCAGCTTACCAGGAGGCCGTAATGAGCAGTTCTTC.

The sample holds a few counts of this clonotype. This chain links TRBV7-2 with TRBJ2-5; possibly TRBD2 for D (5 bases). Looked up from germline, CDR1 is SGHTA and CDR2 is FQGNSA. Trimming removed 6 bases from V and 2 bases from J, with 16 bases in between. The CDR3 extends over 15 amino acids. CDR3 nucleotide sequence: TGTGCCAGCAGTCCAGACTATGGGGTTCAAGAGACCCAGTACTTC. It codes for CASSPDYGVQETQYF.

The genes are TRBV6-2 or TRBV6-3 and TRBJ2-3; D might be TRBD1 (5 bases). The CDR3 loop spans 14 amino acids. The germline V gene has CDR1 MNHEY and CDR2 SVGEGT. The V gene lost 2 bases and the J gene lost 2 bases, with 8 bases spanning the gap. CDR3 sequence (DNA): TGTGCCAGCAGTTACGAAGGGGACACAGATACGCAGTATTTT. Translated: CASSYEGDTDTQYF.

This clonotype has only one observation. This sequence joins TRBV6-1 and TRBJ2-5; 10 bases match TRBD2. Germline V gene data show CDR1 as MNHNS and CDR2 as SASEGT. The CDR3 runs 15 residues. The V gene end was trimmed by 5 bases and the J gene end by 0 bases; junction bases not matched to a gene: 3. The CDR3 here is CASSRSGGYQETQYF. CDR3 coding DNA: TGTGCCAGCAGTCGTAGCGGGGGGTACCAAGAGACCCAGTACTTC.

This sequence joins TRBV18 and TRBJ2-3; 13 bases match TRBD2. V trimming: 2 bases; J trimming: 4 bases; junction bases outside the gene matches: 15. The CDR3 spans 20 residues. Germline CDR1 KGHSH, CDR2 LQKENI. The CDR3 here is CASSPTGLAGNLAVADTQYF. The CDR3 DNA reads as TGTGCCAGCTCACCAACGGGACTAGCGGGAAACCTGGCTGTGGCAGATACGCAGTATTTT.

This clonotype appeared a few times. The rearrangement links TRBV5-8 to TRBJ2-1; 7 bases align to TRBD1. In germline, CDR1 is SGHTS, CDR2 YDEGEE. The CDR3 has 15 residues. V dropped 4 bases and J dropped 4; count of bases not matched to a gene: 8. DNA for the CDR3: TGTGCCAGCAGCGGTGAGGGACAGACGTACAATGAGCAGTTCTTC. This sequence encodes CASSGEGQTYNEQFF.

The rearrangement links TRBV3-1 to TRBJ1-2; D is undetermined. The CDR3 totals 15 residues. Trimming shortened V by 4 bases and J by 2 bases, and 14 bases separated the two germline ends. The germline V gene encodes CDR1 LGHDT and CDR2 YNNKEL (reference sequence). This CDR3 reads CASSPGGIGNYGYTF. The DNA for the CDR3 is TGTGCCAGCAGCCCAGGCGGCATAGGAAACTATGGCTACACCTTC.

This rearrangement joins TRBV7-2 to TRBJ2-2, with D hard to call. Trimming stripped 1 base from V and 2 bases from J, with 8 bases between. This CDR3 region has 15 residues. CDR1 is SGHTA and CDR2 is FQGNSA in the germline V gene. The CDR3: CASSLGPANTGELFF. For the CDR3, the DNA is TGTGCCAGCAGCTTAGGGCCCGCAAACACCGGGGAGCTGTTTTTT. Full variable domain (missing parts from reference TRBV7-2 and TRBJ2-2): GAGVSQSPSNKVTEKGKDVELRCDPISGHTALYWYRQSLGQGLEFLIYFQGNSAPDKSGLPSDRFSAERTGGSVSTLTIQRTQQEDSAVYLCASSLGPANTGELFFGEGSRLTVL.

This clonotype was recorded a few times. The rearrangement uses TRBV12-3 or TRBV12-4 and TRBJ1-5; TRBD1 aligns across 7 bases. V gave up 5 bases and J gave up 4 bases; unmatched junction bases: 5. The CDR3 loop spans 14 amino acids. This CDR3 reads CASSTGTENQPQHF. CDR3 coding DNA: TGTGCCAGCAGTACCGGGACAGAAAATCAGCCCCAGCATTTT.

This clonotype was counted a few times. The DNA of the CDR3 is TGCAGCGTTGAGCCGACAGGAGGGAATGAGCAGTTCTTC. It encodes CSVEPTGGNEQFF. The V and J genes are TRBV29-1 and TRBJ2-1, with D tentatively TRBD1 or TRBD2 (6 bases each). V lost 3 bases and J lost 7, with 13 bases in between. Germline V gene lookup returns CDR1 SQVTM and CDR2 ANQGSEA. The CDR3 extends over 13 amino acids.

This clonotype was observed a few times. The gene calls are TRBV11-3 and TRBJ2-1, with 7 bases lining up with TRBD2. This CDR3 spans 14 amino acids. Trimming took 2 bases from V and 8 from J; bases not matched to a gene: 6. Germline CDR1 and CDR2: SGHNT and YENEEA. CDR3 nucleotides: TGTGCCAGCAGCTTACGGGGGGTGGGCGATGAGCAGTTCTTC. It is translated as CASSLRGVGDEQFF.

In its sample, this clonotype was seen a few times. The chain combines TRBV7-3 with TRBJ2-3; D is perhaps TRBD1 (5 bases). Germline V CDR1 and CDR2: SGHTA, FQGTGA. Trimming shortened V by 2 bases and J by 6 bases, and 12 bases separated the two germline ends. CDR3 size: 14 residues. Here the CDR3 reads CASSLLQETDTQYF. CDR3 DNA: TGTGCCAGCAGCTTATTACAGGAGACGGATACGCAGTATTTT.

In this sample, this clonotype turned up many times. CDR3 region: CASSPTGTGYSQPQHF. DNA of the CDR3: TGTGCCAGCAGCCCGACAGGGACAGGGTACAGTCAGCCCCAGCATTTT. The chain couples TRBV7-2 to TRBJ1-5; 9 nucleotides align to TRBD1. The germline CDR1 and CDR2 sequences are SGHTA and FQGNSA. The V segment lost 5 bases and the J segment 6 bases; nucleotides outside the gene matches: 11. There are 16 residues in the CDR3.

Comment on this clonotype: Given a much more abundant clone one base away, this may be a read error. This chain uses TRBV6-1 with TRBJ2-5, with a weak D call TRBD2 (6 bases). Germline loops: CDR1 MNHNS, CDR2 SASEGT. V lost 8 bases and J 5 bases, leaving 15 bases between the germline ends. The CDR3 is 13 residues long. The CDR3 coding sequence is TGTGCCAGCTGCCGGGGGTTACAGGAGACCCAGTACTTC. Translation: CASCRGLQETQYF.

The genes are TRBV18 and TRBJ2-4; D might be TRBD1 (6 bases). The V and J ends lost 6 bases and 8 bases respectively, with 17 bases between them. CDR1 is KGHSH and CDR2 is LQKENI in the germline V gene. The CDR3 spans 14 residues. CDR3 DNA sequence: TGTGCCAGCTCCCCGACACAGGGCGTGGACATTCAGTACTTC. This gives the protein CASSPTQGVDIQYF.

This sequence joins TRBV28 and TRBJ2-2, with TRBD2 identical over 9 bases. Trimming took 7 bases from V and 5 from J; bases not matched to a gene: 2. Germline V gives CDR1 MDHEN, CDR2 SYDVKM. The CDR3 extends over 13 amino acids. CDR3 protein: CASTAGGTGELFF. The DNA of the CDR3 is TGTGCCAGCACGGCGGGGGGGACCGGGGAGCTGTTTTTT.

The J gene is TRBJ1-4, the V gene TRBV7-9, with D hard to call. Trimming took 11 bases from V and 5 from J, leaving 15 bases between them. The CDR3 contains 13 residues. Per the germline V gene, CDR1 is SEHNR and CDR2 is FQNEAQ (reference sequence). The CDR3 bases are TGTGCCCACTCCCAAGGACCGAATGAAAAACTGTTTTTT. This encodes CAHSQGPNEKLFF.

The table lists this clonotype with a few counts. The genes are TRBV20-1 and TRBJ1-5; possibly TRBD1 for D (5 bases). Germline lookup yields CDR1 DFQATT and CDR2 SNEGSKA (reference sequence). Trimming stripped 3 bases from V and 6 bases from J, with 18 bases between. The CDR3 sequence is 15 residues long. The CDR3 DNA sequence: TGCAGTGCTAGTCCCGGGACGCTTAGCTTTCAGCCCCAGCATTTT. Translating gives CSASPGTLSFQPQHF.

In its sample, this clonotype was seen a few times. The chain links TRBV27 to TRBJ1-1; a possible D gene is TRBD1 (6 bases). Trimming shortened V by 4 bases and J by 4 bases, and 13 bases separated the two germline ends. The germline CDR1 and CDR2 sequences are MNHEY and SMNVEV (reference sequence). CDR3 length: 14 residues. The CDR3 reads CASSYNRAGTEAFF. Here the CDR3 DNA reads TGTGCCAGCAGTTACAACAGGGCGGGCACTGAAGCTTTCTTT.

This clonotype appeared a few times. The V and J genes are TRBV5-1 and TRBJ2-5, with 7 positions matching TRBD1. CDR1 and CDR2 from the germline V gene are SGHRS and YFSETQ. CDR3 length: 14 residues. The V and J ends lost 0 bases and 5 bases, in that order; junction bases with no gene match: 4. The CDR3 loop is CASSLGGDSETQYF. The CDR3 DNA follows: TGCGCCAGCAGCTTGGGAGGGGACAGCGAGACCCAGTACTTC.

This clonotype has a handful of counts. The V call is TRBV3-1, the J call TRBJ2-2; a weak D match, TRBD2 (5 bases). CDR3 length: 15 residues. Trimming removed 3 bases from V and 1 base from J, with 9 bases in between. Germline CDR1 reads LGHDT; CDR2 reads YNNKEL (reference sequence). CDR3 sequence: CASSQGGGNTGELFF. The DNA for the CDR3 is TGTGCCAGCAGCCAGGGCGGAGGGAACACCGGGGAGCTGTTTTTT.

The chain carries TRBV20-1 and TRBJ2-1, with 8 bases lining up with TRBD1. Germline V gives CDR1 DFQATT, CDR2 SNEGSKA (reference sequence). The CDR3 totals 12 residues. The junction had 9 bases not matched to a gene; V was cut back by 1 base and J by 16 bases. For the CDR3, the DNA is TGCAGTGCTAGAGTTCCGGACAGGGTCACCTTCTTC. Residues: CSARVPDRVTFF.

This clonotype was found a few times. This chain connects TRBV29-1 to TRBJ1-6; D is unclear. Per germline, CDR1 SQVTM and CDR2 ANQGSEA. This CDR3 is built from 13 residues. V lost 7 bases to trimming and J lost 9 bases, with 16 bases between them. The CDR3 nucleotides are TGCAGCGCCAGACTATACTTGGGTTCACCCCTCCACTTT. Amino acids: CSARLYLGSPLHF.

V and J are TRBV15 and TRBJ1-1; a weak D match, TRBD1 (6 bases). Trimming removed 0 bases at V and 1 base at J, with 18 bases between. CDR3 length: 18 amino acids. CDR1 is LNHNV, CDR2 YYDKDF, per germline (reference sequence). CDR3 protein: CATSRDLLGRTENTEAFF. DNA of the CDR3: TGTGCCACCAGCAGAGATCTCCTTGGCCGGACAGAGAACACTGAAGCTTTCTTT.

This chain links TRBV9 with TRBJ1-1; D unresolved. The CDR3 has 15 residues. The germline V gene has CDR1 SGDLS and CDR2 YYNGEE. V shed 0 bases and J shed 0 bases, with 9 bases lying between them. CDR3 bases: TGTGCCAGCAGCGTAGTATCACAGATGAACACTGAAGCTTTCTTT. The encoded protein is CASSVVSQMNTEAFF.